Below, 8 T cell receptor beta chains from the same sample are listed, as sequenced in a study of molecular identifiers for immune sequencing clone quantification. MiXCR was run by TCRdb on the PCR reads, yielding one entry per CDR3 protein. The table lists 37,000 or so distinct CDR3 sequences, around 20% of them singletons. The sequencing input was naive CD8+ T cells from blood, with Jurkat cell RNA spiked in. The subset is: FACS-sorted CD8+CD4-CCR7+CD45RA+ naive T cells. The source of these receptors is a human donor in good health. Some libraries in this study had Jurkat cell RNA spiked in.

As regards this clonotype: This may come from a read error, since a much larger clone is one base off. The J gene is TRBJ2-1, the V gene TRBV7-2; TRBD2 matches 8 bases. The CDR3 loop spans 15 amino acids. Germline CDR1 is SGHTA and CDR2 is FQGNSA. The ends lost 8 bases at V and 0 bases at J; junction bases unmatched: 6. The CDR3 nucleotides are TGTGCCAGCGGCTACGCGGGGGGCTCCTACAATGAGCAGTTCTTC. Encoded protein: CASGYAGGSYNEQFF. The variable domain in full, with the rest retrieved from reference TRBV7-2 and TRBJ2-1, is GAGVSQSPSNKVTEKGKDVELRCDPISGHTALYWYRQSLGQGLEFLIYFQGNSAPDKSGLPSDRFSAERTGGSVSTLTIQRTQQEDSAVYLCASGYAGGSYNEQFFGPGTRLTVL.

This clonotype showed up many times. This sequence joins TRBV5-1 and TRBJ2-7, with 7 bases identical to TRBD1. Per the germline V gene, CDR1 is SGHRS and CDR2 is YFSETQ. V lost 4 bases to trimming and J lost 3 bases; unmatched junction nucleotides: 4. This CDR3 has 13 amino acids. CDR3 residues: CASSLGQLYEQYF. Here the CDR3 DNA reads TGCGCCAGCAGCCTGGGACAGCTCTACGAGCAGTACTTC.

The chain couples TRBV29-1 to TRBJ2-2; a weak D match, TRBD1 (6 bases). The germline CDR1 and CDR2 sequences are SQVTM and ANQGSEA. The CDR3 loop spans 13 amino acids. V lost 2 bases and J lost 6, with 10 bases in between. The CDR3 reads CSVEWGHPGELFF. CDR3 DNA sequence: TGCAGCGTTGAATGGGGACACCCCGGGGAGCTGTTTTTT.

This clonotype was observed many times. V usage is TRBV6-6 and J usage is TRBJ1-5; D is undetermined. CDR1 is MNHNY and CDR2 is SVGAGI in the germline V gene (reference sequence). The CDR3 covers 13 residues. Trimming shortened V by 6 bases and J by 4 bases, and 10 bases separated the two germline ends. CDR3 amino acids: CASSDWANQPQHF. The CDR3 nucleotides read TGTGCCAGCAGCGACTGGGCGAATCAGCCCCAGCATTTT.

Of note for this clonotype: A much larger clone differs by one base, so this may be a read error. This chain links TRBV9 with TRBJ2-1; 11 nucleotides match TRBD1. Germline V lookup: CDR1 SGDLS, CDR2 YYNGEE. There are 16 residues in the CDR3. CDR3: CACSDNPGQGEGEQFF. The CDR3 DNA reads TGTGCCTGCAGCGATAACCCGGGACAGGGGGAAGGTGAGCAGTTCTTC.

The gene calls are TRBV19 and TRBJ2-2; D remains unclear. V was cut by 0 bases and J by 3 bases, with 17 bases left in between. This CDR3 has 18 residues. Germline V gives CDR1 LNHDA, CDR2 SQIVND (reference sequence). The CDR3, as DNA: TGTGCCAGTAGTATAGACCGCTTTGACACCTATTACACCGGGGAGCTGTTTTTT. It is translated as CASSIDRFDTYYTGELFF.

This clonotype was picked up a small number of times. This chain connects TRBV7-6 to TRBJ2-7, with D possibly TRBD2 on 5 matching bases. The length of the CDR3 is 15 residues. CDR1 and CDR2 (germline): SGHVS, FNYEAQ. The germline V and J ends were trimmed by 4 bases and 2 bases, with 15 bases remaining between them. The CDR3 DNA reads TGTGCCAGCAGCTCATGGGAGAACGGGGCCTACGAGCAGTACTTC. Translation gives CASSSWENGAYEQYF.

This clonotype was picked up many times. This chain joins TRBV13 and TRBJ2-3; 9 bases line up with TRBD2. The CDR3 totals 17 residues. Germline V gives CDR1 PRHDT, CDR2 FYEKMQ (reference sequence). J was trimmed by 2 bases and V by 1 base; bases with no gene match: 7. As DNA, the CDR3 is TGTGCCAGCAGCTTAGCTCTCCTAGCGGGGCACACAGATACGCAGTATTTT. Its protein product is CASSLALLAGHTDTQYF.